The present entry profiles one TCR beta chain with its context. In the original analysis: Quantification of nucleated cells was approximated via reference gene primer amplification. The repertoire was sequenced with immunoSEQ multiplex PCR; TCRdb's copy has only in-frame clones and lacks some. V, J and clone size derive from that table, while D and trimming were established from the DNA sequence. This table holds some 190,000 clones, 65% to 85% found once. This CDR3 has 17 amino acids. J gave up 7 bases and V 1 base, and 8 bases lay outside the gene matches. Germline V gene sequence: CDR1 LNHNV, CDR2 YYDKDF (reference sequence). This sample is part of a study of blood T cell repertoires in COVID-19.

This TCR derives from a woman in her 30s who had been exposed to COVID-19. The gene calls are TRBV15 and TRBJ1-5; 12 positions match TRBD1. Sequencing was carried out using PBMCs or T cells enriched from blood (not recorded which). DNA of the CDR3: TGTGCCACCAGCAGAGGGATCGGGACAGGGGGCCGGCAGCCCCAGCATTTT. Translation: CATSRGIGTGGRQPQHF. Complete variable domain (other parts from reference TRBV15 and TRBJ1-5): DAMVIQNPRYQVTQFGKPVTLSCSQTLNHNVMYWYQQKSSQAPKLLFHYYDKDFNNEADTPDNFQSRRPNTSFCFLDIRSPGLGDTAMYLCATSRGIGTGGRQPQHFGDGTRLSIL.